A selection of T cell receptor beta chains follows, all from one sample in a study of technical replicates of blood from several donors. Sequenced by immunoSEQ multiplex PCR; TCRdb stores in-frame clones only, minus some. This sample has around 100,000 clones, with about 94% found just once. The sample consisted of T cells isolated from PBMCs. Receptors were obtained from a human donor in good health. Each CDR3 is given with its conserved first and last residue. D genes are given only for firm matches. Some rows mark clone size as missing; the rest say once, few, many or name a class of expanded clone.

D gene	clone size	J gene	V gene	CDR3 length	CDR3 protein	CDR3 DNA
TRBD1	-	TRBJ1-5	TRBV19	15	CASTLGTGYNQPQHF	TGTGCCAGTACGTTAGGGACAGGTTACAATCAGCCCCAGCATTTT
-	-	TRBJ2-2	TRBV28	15	CASTLGGASTGELFF	TGTGCCAGCACCTTAGGGGGGGCGTCCACCGGGGAGCTGTTTTTT
TRBD2	-	TRBJ2-3	TRBV7-3	14	CASSLGLGGDTQYF	TGTGCCAGCAGCTTAGGACTAGGCGGCGATACGCAGTATTTT
-	-	TRBJ1-1	TRBV9	15	CASSGLPSGGAEAFF	TGTGCCAGCAGCGGGCTACCTAGCGGGGGCGCTGAAGCTTTCTTT
TRBD1	once	TRBJ1-1	TRBV27	15	CASSLAGQGNTEAFF	TGTGCCAGCAGTTTAGCGGGACAGGGGAACACTGAAGCTTTCTTT
-	-	TRBJ1-2	TRBV15	14	CATSRDIHQYGYTF	TGTGCCACCAGCAGAGATATACACCAATATGGCTACACCTTC
-	-	TRBJ2-5	TRBV7-8	12	CASTPTWETQYF	TGTGCCAGCACCCCTACCTGGGAGACCCAGTACTTC
-	-	TRBJ2-7	TRBV27	11	CASSLYGEQYF	TGTGCCAGCAGTTTATACGGGGAGCAGTACTTC
TRBD2	-	TRBJ2-1	TRBV19	18	CASSIIPIAGGSKDEQFF	TGTGCCAGTAGTATAATTCCCATAGCGGGAGGGTCAAAGGATGAGCAGTTCTTC
-	-	TRBJ2-7	TRBV5-6	13	CASSFGGAYEQYF	TGTGCCAGCAGCTTTGGCGGAGCTTACGAGCAGTACTTC
TRBD1	-	TRBJ2-5	TRBV5-1	13	CASTHRGQETQYF	TGCGCCAGCACTCACAGGGGCCAAGAGACCCAGTACTTC
TRBD2	-	TRBJ2-3	TRBV28	15	CASSVAGGGTDTQYF	TGTGCCAGCAGTGTAGCGGGAGGGGGCACAGATACGCAGTATTTT
TRBD1	-	TRBJ2-2	TRBV5-6	16	CASSLYGTGGAGELFF	TGTGCCAGCAGCTTATACGGAACAGGGGGTGCCGGGGAGCTGTTTTTT
-	-	TRBJ2-5	TRBV6-5	15	CASSYSLGYQETQYF	TGTGCCAGCAGTTACTCCTTGGGCTACCAAGAGACCCAGTACTTC
TRBD1	-	TRBJ2-1	TRBV7-7	13	CASSPGQVYEQFF	TGTGCTAGCAGCCCGGGACAGGTCTATGAGCAGTTCTTC
-	-	TRBJ2-5	TRBV2	14	CASSERGWEETQYF	TGTGCCAGCAGTGAACGGGGTTGGGAAGAGACCCAGTACTTC
TRBD2	-	TRBJ2-1	TRBV5-1	16	CASSSSGRISYNEQFF	TGCGCCAGCAGCAGTAGCGGGAGGATCTCCTACAATGAGCAGTTCTTC
-	-	TRBJ2-7	TRBV21-1	18	CASSKGASAGPGSYEQYF	TGTGCCAGCAGCAAAGGGGCCTCCGCAGGCCCGGGATCCTACGAGCAGTACTTC
-	once	TRBJ2-7	TRBV13	14	CASSSRDSAYEQYF	TGTGCCAGCAGCTCGAGGGACTCCGCCTACGAGCAGTACTTC
-	-	TRBJ2-1	TRBV6-4	17	CASSEVLGSLAGNEQFF	TGTGCCAGCAGTGAAGTTCTAGGGTCCCTCGCGGGGAATGAGCAGTTCTTC